Sequencing of this T cell receptor (beta chain) was carried out in a study of T cell responses to AZD1222 COVID-19 vaccine. Clones were read by immunoSEQ multiplex PCR, and TCRdb kept only the in-frame ones, dropping some. The sample consists of approximately 140,000 clones, 90% to 95% of them appearing once. Study-wide results and limits: Nearly half of unique spike-specific TCRs reportedly avoided B.1.351 and B.1.1.7 mutated regions.

Regarding this clone: Its antigen is still unknown.

CDR3 length: 13 amino acids. V dropped 3 bases and J dropped 7 bases, with 12 bases sitting between them. Germline CDR1 is KGHSH and CDR2 is LQKENI. The V call is TRBV18, the J call TRBJ1-2; D remains ambiguous. This TCR was recovered from an adult in good health. The material sequenced was peripheral blood, taken on day 0 of MenACWY control vaccination. The CDR3 region is CASSPGRVGGYTF. DNA of the CDR3: TGTGCCAGCTCACCCGGACGGGTCGGTGGCTACACCTTC. Variable domain in full (rest from reference TRBV18 and TRBJ1-2): NAGVMQNPRHLVRRRGQEARLRCSPMKGHSHVYWYRQLPEEGLKFMVYLQKENIIDESGMPKERFSAEFPKEGPSILRIQQVVRGDSAAYFCASSPGRVGGYTFGSGTRLTVV.